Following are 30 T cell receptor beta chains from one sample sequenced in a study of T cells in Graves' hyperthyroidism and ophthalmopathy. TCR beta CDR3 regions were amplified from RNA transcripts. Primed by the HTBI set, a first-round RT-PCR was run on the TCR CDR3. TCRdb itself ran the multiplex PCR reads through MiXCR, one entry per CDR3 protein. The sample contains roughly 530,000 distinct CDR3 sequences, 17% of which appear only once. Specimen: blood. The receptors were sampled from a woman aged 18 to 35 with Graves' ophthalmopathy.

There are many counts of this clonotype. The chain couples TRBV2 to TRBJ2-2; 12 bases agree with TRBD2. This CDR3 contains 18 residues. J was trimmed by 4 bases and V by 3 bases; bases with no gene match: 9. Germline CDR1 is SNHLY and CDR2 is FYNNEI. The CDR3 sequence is CASSDLAGGPIITGELFF. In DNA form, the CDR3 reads TGTGCCAGCAGTGACCTAGCGGGAGGGCCCATAATCACCGGGGAGCTGTTTTTT.

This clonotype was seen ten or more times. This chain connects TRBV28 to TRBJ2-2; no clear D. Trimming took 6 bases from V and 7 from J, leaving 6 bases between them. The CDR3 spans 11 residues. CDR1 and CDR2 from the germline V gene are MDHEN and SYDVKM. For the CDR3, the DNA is TGTGCCAGCAGAGCCTACGGGGAGCTGTTTTTT. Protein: CASRAYGELFF.

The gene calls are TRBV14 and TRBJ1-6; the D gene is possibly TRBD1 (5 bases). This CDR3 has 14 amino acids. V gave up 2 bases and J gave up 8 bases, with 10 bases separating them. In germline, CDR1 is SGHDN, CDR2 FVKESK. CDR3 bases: TGTGCCAGCAGCCAACAGACAGTTTATTCACCCCTCCACTTT. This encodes CASSQQTVYSPLHF.

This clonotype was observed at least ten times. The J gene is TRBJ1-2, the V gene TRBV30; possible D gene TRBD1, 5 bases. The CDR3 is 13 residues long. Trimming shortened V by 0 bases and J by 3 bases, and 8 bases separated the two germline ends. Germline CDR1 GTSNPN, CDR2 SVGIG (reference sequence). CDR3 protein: CAWSVGTYYGYTF. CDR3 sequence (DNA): TGTGCCTGGAGTGTAGGGACTTACTATGGCTACACCTTC.

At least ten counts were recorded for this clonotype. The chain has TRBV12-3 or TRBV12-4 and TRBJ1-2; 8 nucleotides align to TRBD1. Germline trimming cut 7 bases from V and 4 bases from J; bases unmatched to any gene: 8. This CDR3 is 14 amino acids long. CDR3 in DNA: TGTGCCAGCACTGAGACAGGGGTAATCTATGGCTACACCTTC. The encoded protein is CASTETGVIYGYTF.

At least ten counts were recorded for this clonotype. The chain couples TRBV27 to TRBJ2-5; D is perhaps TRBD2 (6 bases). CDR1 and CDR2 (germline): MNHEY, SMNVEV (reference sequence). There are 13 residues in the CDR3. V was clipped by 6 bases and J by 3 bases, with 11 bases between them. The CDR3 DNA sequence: TGTGCCAGCAGGTGGGGGGACGAAGAGACCCAGTACTTC. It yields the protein CASRWGDEETQYF.

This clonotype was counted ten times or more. CDR3 nucleotide sequence: TGTGCCAGCAGACCGTCTCGGGGGCTGGAGGGCTACACCTTC. Its translation is CASRPSRGLEGYTF. V gene TRBV7-9 combines with J gene TRBJ1-2, with D possibly being TRBD1 (6 bases). The CDR3 sequence is 14 residues long. CDR1 and CDR2 from the germline V gene are SEHNR and FQNEAQ (reference sequence). Trimming pared 6 bases from V and 8 bases from J, leaving 19 bases between.

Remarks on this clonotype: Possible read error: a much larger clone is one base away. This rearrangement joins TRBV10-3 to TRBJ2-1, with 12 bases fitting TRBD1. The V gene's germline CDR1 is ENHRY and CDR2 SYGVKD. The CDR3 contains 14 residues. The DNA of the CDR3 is TGTGCCATCGGAGGGACAGGGGGCTACAATGAGCGGTTCTTC. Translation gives CAIGGTGGYNERFF.

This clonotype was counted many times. In DNA form, the CDR3 reads TGTGCCAGCAGCTTGGGGGTAGTCACTGAAGCTTTCTTT. This encodes CASSLGVVTEAFF. This rearrangement joins TRBV11-2 to TRBJ1-1; maybe TRBD1 (5 bases). V dropped 3 bases and J dropped 4 bases, with 9 bases sitting between them. The CDR3 covers 13 residues. Germline CDR1 is SGHAT and CDR2 is FQNNGV. Full variable domain (missing parts from reference TRBV11-2 and TRBJ1-1): EAGVAQSPRYKIIEKRQSVAFWCNPISGHATLYWYQQILGQGPKLLIQFQNNGVVDDSQLPKDRFSAERLKGVDSTLKIQPAKLEDSAVYLCASSLGVVTEAFFGQGTRLTVV.

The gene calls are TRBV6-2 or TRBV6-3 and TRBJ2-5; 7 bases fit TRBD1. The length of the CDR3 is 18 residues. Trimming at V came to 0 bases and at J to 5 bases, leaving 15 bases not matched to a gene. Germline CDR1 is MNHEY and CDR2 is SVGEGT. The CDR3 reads CASSYSGGQAIQRETQYF. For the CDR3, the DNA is TGTGCCAGCAGTTACTCTGGCGGACAGGCAATACAGAGGGAGACCCAGTACTTC.

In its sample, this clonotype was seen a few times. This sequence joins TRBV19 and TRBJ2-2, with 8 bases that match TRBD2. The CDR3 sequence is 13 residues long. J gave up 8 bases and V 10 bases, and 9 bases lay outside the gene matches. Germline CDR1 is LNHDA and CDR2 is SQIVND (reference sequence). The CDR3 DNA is TGTGCCACCCGTCCGGGAGGGCCTGGGGAGCTGTTTTTT. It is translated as CATRPGGPGELFF.

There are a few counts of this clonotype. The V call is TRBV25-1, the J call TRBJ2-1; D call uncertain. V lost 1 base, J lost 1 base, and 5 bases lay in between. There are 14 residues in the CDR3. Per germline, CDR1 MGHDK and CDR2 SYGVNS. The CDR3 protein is CASSEFGSYNEQFF. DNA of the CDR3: TGTGCCAGCAGTGAATTCGGTTCCTACAATGAGCAGTTCTTC.

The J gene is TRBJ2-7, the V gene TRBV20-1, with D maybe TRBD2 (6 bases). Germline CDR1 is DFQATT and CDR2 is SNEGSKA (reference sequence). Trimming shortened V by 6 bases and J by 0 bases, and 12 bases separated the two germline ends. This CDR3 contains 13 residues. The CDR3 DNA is TGCAGTGCGATCCAGACTAGCTCCTACGAGCAGTACTTC. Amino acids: CSAIQTSSYEQYF.

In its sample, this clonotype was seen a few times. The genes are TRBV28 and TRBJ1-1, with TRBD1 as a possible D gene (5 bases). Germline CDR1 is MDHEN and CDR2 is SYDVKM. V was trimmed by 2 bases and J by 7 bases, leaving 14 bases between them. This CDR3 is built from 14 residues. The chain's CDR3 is CASSLEGRGGEAFF. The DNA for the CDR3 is TGTGCCAGCAGTTTAGAGGGACGAGGCGGTGAAGCTTTCTTT.

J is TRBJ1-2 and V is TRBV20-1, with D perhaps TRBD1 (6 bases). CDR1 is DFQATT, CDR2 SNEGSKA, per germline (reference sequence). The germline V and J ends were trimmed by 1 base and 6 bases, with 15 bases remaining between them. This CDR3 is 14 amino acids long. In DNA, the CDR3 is TGCAGTGCTAGAGCCTCCCGGACAGCAAATGGCTACACCTTC. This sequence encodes CSARASRTANGYTF.

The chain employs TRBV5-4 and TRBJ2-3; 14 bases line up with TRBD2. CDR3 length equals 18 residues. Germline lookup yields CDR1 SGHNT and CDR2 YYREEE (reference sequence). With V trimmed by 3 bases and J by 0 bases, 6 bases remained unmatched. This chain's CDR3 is CASSSGTSGRRSTDTQYF. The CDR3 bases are TGTGCCAGCAGCTCCGGGACTAGCGGGAGAAGAAGCACAGATACGCAGTATTTT.

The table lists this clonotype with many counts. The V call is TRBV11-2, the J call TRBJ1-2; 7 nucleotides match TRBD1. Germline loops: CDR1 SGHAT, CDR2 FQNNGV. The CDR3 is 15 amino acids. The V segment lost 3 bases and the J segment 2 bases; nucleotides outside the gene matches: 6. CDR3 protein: CASSLWDSPNYGYTF. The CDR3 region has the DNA TGTGCCAGCAGCTTGTGGGACAGTCCAAACTATGGCTACACCTTC.

CDR3 sequence (DNA): TGTGCCAGCAGCGGGGACACAAGGGGCTACACCTTC. It codes for CASSGDTRGYTF. The genes are TRBV7-9 and TRBJ1-2; possible D gene TRBD1, 6 bases. V gave up 5 bases and J gave up 8 bases, with 12 bases separating them. The CDR3 is 12 residues long. Germline V gene data show CDR1 as SEHNR and CDR2 as FQNEAQ (reference sequence).

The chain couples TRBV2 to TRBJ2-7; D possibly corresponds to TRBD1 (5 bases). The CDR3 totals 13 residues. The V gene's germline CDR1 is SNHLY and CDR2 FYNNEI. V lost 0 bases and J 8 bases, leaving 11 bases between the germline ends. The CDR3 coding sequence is TGTGCCAGCAGTGAAGCTTGGGGCTATAAGCAGTACTTC. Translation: CASSEAWGYKQYF.

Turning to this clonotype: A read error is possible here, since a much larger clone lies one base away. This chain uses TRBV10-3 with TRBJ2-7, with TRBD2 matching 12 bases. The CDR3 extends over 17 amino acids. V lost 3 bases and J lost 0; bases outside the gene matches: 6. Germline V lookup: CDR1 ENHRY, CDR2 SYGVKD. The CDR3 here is CAISDPSGGEGSYEQYF. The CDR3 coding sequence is TGTGCCATCAGTGACCCTAGCGGGGGGGAGGGCTCCTACGAGCAGTACTTC.

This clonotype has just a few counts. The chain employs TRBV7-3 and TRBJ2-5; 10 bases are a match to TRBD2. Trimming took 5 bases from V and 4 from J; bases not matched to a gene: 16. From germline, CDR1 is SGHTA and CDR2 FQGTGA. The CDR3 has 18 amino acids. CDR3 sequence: CASSPLGGGLAEVETQYF. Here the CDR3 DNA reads TGTGCCAGCAGCCCCCTCGGGGGTGGACTAGCGGAGGTAGAGACCCAGTACTTC. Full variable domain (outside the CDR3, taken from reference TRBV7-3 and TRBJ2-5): GAGVSQTPSNKVTEKGKYVELRCDPISGHTALYWYRQSLGQGPEFLIYFQGTGAADDSGLPNDRFFAVRPEGSVSTLKIQRTERGDSAVYLCASSPLGGGLAEVETQYFGPGTRLLVL.

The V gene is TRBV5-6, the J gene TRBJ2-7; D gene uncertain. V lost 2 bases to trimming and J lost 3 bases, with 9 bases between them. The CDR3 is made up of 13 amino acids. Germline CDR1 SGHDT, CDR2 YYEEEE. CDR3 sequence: CASSFFEDYEQYF. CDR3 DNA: TGTGCCAGCAGCTTTTTCGAGGACTACGAGCAGTACTTC.

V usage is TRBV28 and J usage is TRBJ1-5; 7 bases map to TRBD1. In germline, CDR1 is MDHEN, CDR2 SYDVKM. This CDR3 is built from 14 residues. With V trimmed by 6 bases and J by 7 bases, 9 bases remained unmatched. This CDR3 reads CASSPDRDIQPQHF. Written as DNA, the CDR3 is TGTGCCAGCAGCCCTGACAGGGACATCCAGCCCCAGCATTTT.

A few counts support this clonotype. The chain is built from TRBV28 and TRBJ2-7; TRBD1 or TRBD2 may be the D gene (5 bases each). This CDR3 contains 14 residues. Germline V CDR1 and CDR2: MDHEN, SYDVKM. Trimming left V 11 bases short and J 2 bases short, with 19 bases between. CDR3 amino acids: CAGGARLNPYEQYF. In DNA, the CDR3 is TGTGCCGGGGGAGCCCGACTGAATCCCTACGAGCAGTACTTC.

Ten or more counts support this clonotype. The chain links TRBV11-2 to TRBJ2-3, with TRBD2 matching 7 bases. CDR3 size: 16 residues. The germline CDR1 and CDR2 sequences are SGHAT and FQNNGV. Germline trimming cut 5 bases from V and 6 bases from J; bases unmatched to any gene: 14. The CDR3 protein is CASSLGPGGSADTQYF. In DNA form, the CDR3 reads TGTGCCAGCAGCCTAGGTCCGGGGGGATCTGCGGATACGCAGTATTTT.

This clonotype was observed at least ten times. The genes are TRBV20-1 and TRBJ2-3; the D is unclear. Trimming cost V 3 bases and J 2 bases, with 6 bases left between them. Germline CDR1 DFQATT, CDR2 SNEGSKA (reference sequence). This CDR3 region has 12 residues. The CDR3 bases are TGCAGTGCTAGTCGCTACACAGATACGCAGTATTTT. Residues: CSASRYTDTQYF.

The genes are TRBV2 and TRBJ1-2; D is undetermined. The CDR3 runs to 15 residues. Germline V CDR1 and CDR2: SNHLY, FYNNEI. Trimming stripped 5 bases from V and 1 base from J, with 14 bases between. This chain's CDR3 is CASSPQSTVNYGYTF. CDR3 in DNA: TGTGCCAGCAGTCCACAATCCACAGTTAACTATGGCTACACCTTC.

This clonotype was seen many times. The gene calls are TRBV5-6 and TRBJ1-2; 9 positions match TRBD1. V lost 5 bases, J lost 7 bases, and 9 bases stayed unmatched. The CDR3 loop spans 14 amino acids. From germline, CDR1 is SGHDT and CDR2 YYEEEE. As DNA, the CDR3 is TGTGCCAGCAGGCCGGACAGGGGCCCTGGTGGCTACACCTTC. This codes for CASRPDRGPGGYTF.

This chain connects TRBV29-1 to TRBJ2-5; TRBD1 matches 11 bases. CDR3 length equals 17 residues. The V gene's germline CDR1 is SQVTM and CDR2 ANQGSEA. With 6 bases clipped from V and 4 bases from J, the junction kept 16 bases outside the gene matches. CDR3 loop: CSVDAYLGQGVLETQYF. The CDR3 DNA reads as TGCAGCGTCGACGCATACTTGGGACAGGGGGTTTTAGAGACCCAGTACTTC.

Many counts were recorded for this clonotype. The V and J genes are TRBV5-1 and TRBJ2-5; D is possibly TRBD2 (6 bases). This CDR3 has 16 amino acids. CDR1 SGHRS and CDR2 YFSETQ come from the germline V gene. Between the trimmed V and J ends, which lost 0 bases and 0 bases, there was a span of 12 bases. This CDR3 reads CASSLGGNQYQETQYF. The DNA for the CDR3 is TGCGCCAGCAGCTTGGGCGGGAACCAGTACCAAGAGACCCAGTACTTC. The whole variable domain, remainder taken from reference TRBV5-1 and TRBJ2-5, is KAGVTQTPRYLIKTRGQQVTLSCSPISGHRSVSWYQQTPGQGLQFLFEYFSETQRNKGNFPGRFSGRQFSNSRSEMNVSTLELGDSALYLCASSLGGNQYQETQYFGPGTRLLVL.